This TCR beta chain was recovered during a study of shared clonotypes between healthy human individuals. Overall study findings and caveats: Shared clonotypes across all four donors exceeded non-shared ones in generation probability.

Regarding this clone: The antigen is unknown.

V lost 7 bases and J lost 5; bases outside the gene matches: 15. The CDR3 runs 15 residues. The germline V gene encodes CDR1 SQVTM and CDR2 ANQGSEA. Among the donors, all were Caucasian adults who lived in Nashville, Tennessee. Genomic DNA per cell subset filled all wells of several immunoSEQ plates. Replicate PCRs for sorted subsets used 200 ng DNA; this equaled 30,000 to 35,000 T cell genomes. Assay: immunoSEQ multiplex PCR; the TCRdb copy retains only in-frame clones and omits some. The sample holds about 2.4 million clones, 93% seen once. The TCR originated in a man aged 18 to 35 in good health. Some clones in this sample may be carry-over from other donors' samples. Specimen: naive CD4+ T cells from PBMCs. Subset: CD45RA+ positively selected. The genes are TRBV29-1 and TRBJ2-7, with 9 positions matching TRBD1. CDR3 coding DNA: TGCAGCGCTATAACCTTGGGGACAGGGCAAAACGAGCAGTACTTC. This encodes CSAITLGTGQNEQYF.